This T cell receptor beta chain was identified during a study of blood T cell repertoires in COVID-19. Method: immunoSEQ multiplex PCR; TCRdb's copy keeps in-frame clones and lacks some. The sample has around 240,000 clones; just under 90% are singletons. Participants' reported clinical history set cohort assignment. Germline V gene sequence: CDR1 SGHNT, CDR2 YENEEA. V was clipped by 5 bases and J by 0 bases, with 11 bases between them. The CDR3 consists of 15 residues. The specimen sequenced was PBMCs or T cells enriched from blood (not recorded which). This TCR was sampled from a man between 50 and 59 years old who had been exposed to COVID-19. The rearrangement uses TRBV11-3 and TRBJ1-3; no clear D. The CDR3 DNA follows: TGTGCCAGCAGCCAGGACGGACTCTCTGGAAACACCATATATTTT. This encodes CASSQDGLSGNTIYF.